Following are 29 T cell receptor beta chains from one sample sequenced in a study of T cells in localized non-small cell lung cancer. Only in-frame clones appear in the TCRdb table, and some are missing; sequencing was by immunoSEQ multiplex PCR. The sample includes approximately 28,000 clones, 80% to 85% of them seen just once. Sequencing used peripheral blood mononuclear cells, obtained before any cancer treatment. These receptors were collected from a man aged 35 to 69 with stage III lung adenocarcinoma.

Here the CDR3 reads CSAARARAEAFF. CDR3 nucleotide sequence: TGCAGCGCTGCTAGAGCTAGGGCTGAAGCTTTCTTT. The genes are TRBV29-1 and TRBJ1-1, with D unresolved. Germline V gene data show CDR1 as SQVTM and CDR2 as ANQGSEA. Deletions cut 7 bases from V and 6 bases from J, with 15 bases between. The CDR3 is 12 amino acids.

This chain connects TRBV28 to TRBJ1-1; D not resolved. Germline V lookup: CDR1 MDHEN, CDR2 SYDVKM. CDR3 length equals 15 residues. Trimming pared 8 bases from V and 3 bases from J, leaving 19 bases between. The CDR3 sequence is CASSPRGFGYTEAFF. For the CDR3, the DNA is TGTGCCAGCTCTCCCCGCGGGTTCGGGTACACTGAAGCTTTCTTT.

The chain couples TRBV9 to TRBJ1-1; no firm D call. In germline, CDR1 is SGDLS, CDR2 YYNGEE. This CDR3 region has 13 residues. V shed 0 bases and J shed 8 bases, with 11 bases lying between them. CDR3 amino acids: CASSVENIGEAFF. Here the CDR3 DNA reads TGTGCCAGCAGCGTAGAAAATATCGGGGAAGCTTTCTTT.

This chain uses TRBV21-1 with TRBJ2-2; the table's D call, TRBD2, has no DNA check behind it. TRBV21-1 is described as a pseudogene. The CDR3 spans 15 residues. CDR3 residues: CASQALDDNTGELFF. In DNA form, the CDR3 reads TGTGCCAGCCAAGCACTAGACGATAACACCGGGGAGCTGTTTTTT.

The rearrangement links TRBV29-1 to TRBJ1-1; D possibly corresponds to TRBD1 (5 bases). The CDR3 runs 13 residues. V gave up 4 bases and J gave up 1 base, with 10 bases separating them. Germline V CDR1 and CDR2: SQVTM, ANQGSEA. This CDR3 is CSVGRGGNTEAFF. The DNA for the CDR3 is TGCAGCGTTGGGAGGGGCGGGAACACTGAAGCTTTCTTT. Looking up the rest from reference TRBV29-1 and TRBJ1-1 gives the full variable domain: SAVISQKPSRDICQRGTSLTIQCQVDSQVTMMFWYRQQPGQSLTLIATANQGSEATYESGFVIDKFPISRPNLTFSTLTVSNMSPEDSSIYLCSVGRGGNTEAFFGQGTRLTVV.

V usage is TRBV5-4 and J usage is TRBJ2-3; tentatively, D is TRBD1 (6 bases). CDR3 size: 14 residues. V lost 5 bases and J lost 2, with 12 bases in between. Germline lookup yields CDR1 SGHNT and CDR2 YYREEE (reference sequence). The CDR3 protein is CASRGARPTDTQYF. CDR3 DNA: TGTGCCAGCAGGGGGGCCAGACCCACAGATACGCAGTATTTT.

The rearrangement links TRBV7-9 to TRBJ1-1; D might be TRBD1 (6 bases). V lost 5 bases, J lost 5 bases, and 15 bases lay in between. The CDR3 runs 14 residues. Germline CDR1 SEHNR, CDR2 FQNEAQ (reference sequence). CDR3 nucleotides: TGTGCCAGCAGCATACAGGGTAAGGGTACTGAAGCTTTCTTT. Translated, it gives CASSIQGKGTEAFF.

Points on this clone: Other DNA sequences in this specimen translate into the identical CDR3. The chain recombines TRBV4-1 with TRBJ2-1, with TRBD1 identical over 7 bases. V was clipped by 2 bases and J by 8 bases; unmatched bases: 15. This CDR3 contains 17 residues. Germline assignment: CDR1 MGHRA and CDR2 YSYEKL. In DNA, the CDR3 is TGCGCCAGCAGCCAACCACTTATTGGACAGGTGGGGGATGAGCAGTTCTTC. Translating gives CASSQPLIGQVGDEQFF.

The V and J genes are TRBV5-4 and TRBJ1-2; D not resolved. The V gene's germline CDR1 is SGHNT and CDR2 YYREEE (reference sequence). This CDR3 has 11 residues. The ends were cut back, 1 base at V and 12 bases at J, with 10 bases in the middle. The CDR3 bases are TGTGCCAGCAGCTTGATGGGCGAGGACACCTTC. As protein: CASSLMGEDTF.

The chain links TRBV7-3 to TRBJ2-3, with TRBD2 matching over 7 bases. CDR3 length: 15 amino acids. Germline loops: CDR1 SGHTA, CDR2 FQGTGA. J gave up 5 bases and V 2 bases, and 7 bases lay outside the gene matches. The CDR3 bases are TGTGCCAGCAGCTTACAAGCGGGACGTCAAGATACGCAGTATTTT. This gives the protein CASSLQAGRQDTQYF.

The genes are TRBV6-1 and TRBJ1-5; 7 nucleotides match TRBD1. The germline V gene encodes CDR1 MNHNS and CDR2 SASEGT. The CDR3 length is 16 residues. Germline trimming cut 3 bases from V and 4 bases from J; bases unmatched to any gene: 9. In DNA, the CDR3 is TGTGCCAGCAGTGACGGAACCGGGACAGCGAATCAGCCCCAGCATTTT. Translated, it gives CASSDGTGTANQPQHF.

This chain links TRBV6-6 with TRBJ1-3, with D possibly being TRBD1 (5 bases). The V end was cut by 5 bases, the J end by 0 bases, with 8 bases between. The CDR3 spans 14 residues. The V gene's germline CDR1 is MNHNY and CDR2 SVGAGI (reference sequence). The CDR3 spells CASSPGFSGNTIYF. CDR3 sequence (DNA): TGTGCCAGCAGTCCAGGGTTCTCTGGAAACACCATATATTTT.

V usage is TRBV12-5 and J usage is TRBJ2-5; 7 bases match TRBD1. The germline V gene has CDR1 LGHNT and CDR2 FRNRAP. V trimming: 6 bases; J trimming: 4 bases; junction bases outside the gene matches: 14. This CDR3 spans 16 amino acids. The DNA for the CDR3 is TGTGCTAGTGGCCCCCCCGAGGGGGCAGGGAGAGAGACCCAGTACTTC. Translation gives CASGPPEGAGRETQYF.

The chain employs TRBV7-2 and TRBJ2-7; 7 bases match TRBD2. Germline CDR1 SGHTA, CDR2 FQGNSA. Trimming cost V 6 bases and J 3 bases; bases outside gene matches: 11. The CDR3 loop spans 15 amino acids. This CDR3 is CASSPPQRGGYEQYF. Written as DNA, the CDR3 is TGTGCCAGCAGTCCCCCCCAGCGGGGAGGCTACGAGCAGTACTTC.

J is TRBJ2-1 and V is TRBV19; TRBD1 aligns across 7 bases. CDR1 LNHDA and CDR2 SQIVND come from the germline V gene (reference sequence). The V gene end was trimmed by 5 bases and the J gene end by 0 bases; junction bases not matched to a gene: 13. The CDR3 has 18 amino acids. The CDR3 nucleotides are TGTGCCAGTAGTCGGGACAGCCTAGAACTCCGCTCCTACAATGAGCAGTTCTTC. This codes for CASSRDSLELRSYNEQFF. The full variable domain, with the rest looked up from reference TRBV19 and TRBJ2-1, is DGGITQSPKYLFRKEGQNVTLSCEQNLNHDAMYWYRQDPGQGLRLIYYSQIVNDFQKGDIAEGYSVSREKKESFPLTVTSAQKNPTAFYLCASSRDSLELRSYNEQFFGPGTRLTVL.

The chain carries TRBV4-1 and TRBJ2-5; TRBD2 matches at 10 bases. The CDR3 runs to 15 residues. From germline, CDR1 is MGHRA and CDR2 YSYEKL. J was trimmed by 2 bases and V by 4 bases; bases with no gene match: 4. The CDR3 bases are TGCGCCAGCAGCCCGTGGACTAGCGGACAAGAGACCCAGTACTTC. It yields the protein CASSPWTSGQETQYF.

The chain carries TRBV2 and TRBJ1-1; D is ambiguous. With 7 bases removed from V and 7 bases from J, the gap between germline ends came to 13 bases. In germline, CDR1 is SNHLY, CDR2 FYNNEI. The CDR3 spans 12 residues. The chain's CDR3 is CASNFLASEAFF. The CDR3 nucleotides are TGTGCCAGCAACTTCTTAGCCAGTGAAGCTTTCTTT.

This clone showed up just once. DNA of the CDR3: TGTGCAAGTCGGGGGACCCAGTACTTC. Translated, it gives CASRGTQYF. The rearrangement joins TRBV12-2 to TRBJ2-5. TRBV12-2 is a documented pseudogene. The CDR3 is made up of 9 amino acids.

The V gene is TRBV12-5, the J gene TRBJ1-5; no definite D call. This CDR3 region has 12 residues. V was shortened by 11 bases and J by 4 bases, with 12 bases between the two germline ends. Germline-derived CDR1 and CDR2 are LGHNT and FRNRAP. The CDR3 sequence: CASCRENQPQHF. The CDR3 DNA sequence: TGTGCTTCCTGCCGGGAGAATCAGCCCCAGCATTTT.

V usage is TRBV5-1 and J usage is TRBJ1-1; D may be TRBD1 (6 bases). Germline V gene sequence: CDR1 SGHRS, CDR2 YFSETQ. This CDR3 comprises 15 residues. V was trimmed by 6 bases and J by 1 base, leaving 16 bases between them. This chain's CDR3 is CASTPTGGANTEAFF. CDR3 nucleotides: TGCGCCAGCACCCCTACTGGGGGGGCGAACACTGAAGCTTTCTTT.

This clone was detected a few times. The chain uses TRBV10-1 and TRBJ2-1, with 11 bases aligning to TRBD2. Germline CDR1 WNHNN, CDR2 SYGVQD (reference sequence). V lost 0 bases to trimming and J lost 9 bases; unmatched junction nucleotides: 4. This CDR3 has 15 amino acids. The CDR3 DNA follows: TGCGCCAGCAGTGAGTCGGGAACTAGCGGGGGTGAGCAGTTCTTC. The encoded protein is CASSESGTSGGEQFF.

CDR3 DNA: TGTGCCAGCAGCTTGGCGGGGCAGGGGGGCAACACCATATATTTT. Translating gives CASSLAGQGGNTIYF. The chain couples TRBV5-4 to TRBJ1-3, with 7 bases fitting TRBD1. V gave up 0 bases and J gave up 7 bases; unmatched junction bases: 7. CDR1 is SGHNT, CDR2 YYREEE, per germline (reference sequence). The CDR3 sequence is 15 residues long.

This chain joins TRBV18 and TRBJ2-1, with a possible D match to TRBD2 (6 bases). This CDR3 is built from 15 residues. The germline gives CDR1 KGHSH, CDR2 LQKENI. The V end lost 2 bases, the J end lost 8 bases, and 16 bases lay between the germline ends. DNA of the CDR3: TGTGCCAGCTCACCAGTGAAGGTAACGGGGGATGAGCAGTTCTTC. Encoded protein: CASSPVKVTGDEQFF.

Concerning this clone: Other DNA sequences in this sample translate to the same CDR3. The V call is TRBV7-9, the J call TRBJ1-1; D ambiguous. The length of the CDR3 is 13 residues. The germline gives CDR1 SEHNR, CDR2 FQNEAQ (reference sequence). The V and J ends lost 3 bases and 3 bases respectively, with 8 bases between them. The CDR3 DNA follows: TGTGCCAGCAGCTTTACCGGAGACACTGAAGCTTTCTTT. It yields the protein CASSFTGDTEAFF. Full variable domain (outside the CDR3, taken from reference TRBV7-9 and TRBJ1-1): DTGVSQNPRHKITKRGQNVTFRCDPISEHNRLYWYRQTLGQGPEFLTYFQNEAQLEKSRLLSDRFSAERPKGSFSTLEIQRTEQGDSAMYLCASSFTGDTEAFFGQGTRLTVV.

The chain has TRBV11-2 and TRBJ2-1; D possibly matches TRBD1 or TRBD2 (5 bases each). This CDR3 comprises 17 residues. V dropped 1 base and J dropped 0 bases, with 13 bases sitting between them. Germline CDR1 and CDR2: SGHAT and FQNNGV. The DNA of the CDR3 is TGTGCCAGCAGCTTAGTTCTCGGGACCAGCTCCTACAATGAGCAGTTCTTC. Protein sequence: CASSLVLGTSSYNEQFF.

This chain joins TRBV20-1 and TRBJ2-1; D is uncertain. The CDR3 is made up of 11 amino acids. The germline V and J ends were trimmed by 2 bases and 8 bases, with 7 bases remaining between them. CDR1 and CDR2 from the germline V gene are DFQATT and SNEGSKA (reference sequence). The DNA of the CDR3 is TGCAGTGCTAGACTGGAATATGAGCAGTTCTTC. Its translation: CSARLEYEQFF.

The chain has TRBV7-6 and TRBJ2-1; the match to TRBD2 covers 16 bases. Germline V gene sequence: CDR1 SGHVS, CDR2 FNYEAQ. The CDR3 is made up of 19 amino acids. J was trimmed by 7 bases and V by 5 bases; bases with no gene match: 14. This chain's CDR3 is CASSRRTGTSGGAGNEQFF. CDR3 coding DNA: TGTGCCAGCAGCCGACGCACCGGGACTAGCGGGGGGGCCGGGAATGAGCAGTTCTTC. The whole variable domain, filled in from reference TRBV7-6 and TRBJ2-1, reads GAGVSQSPRYKVTKRGQDVALRCDPISGHVSLYWYRQALGQGPEFLTYFNYEAQQDKSGLPNDRFSAERPEGSISTLTIQRTEQRDSAMYRCASSRRTGTSGGAGNEQFFGPGTRLTVL.

This rearrangement joins TRBV11-2 to TRBJ2-6, with a tentative D call TRBD2 (6 bases). CDR3 size: 15 residues. CDR1 is SGHAT, CDR2 FQNNGV, per germline. Trimming removed 5 bases from V and 10 bases from J, with 18 bases in between. CDR3 nucleotide sequence: TGTGCCAGCAGCGGGGGGACTGGGAGGTGGAACGTCCTGACTTTC. Translating it yields CASSGGTGRWNVLTF.

The CDR3 region has the DNA TGTGCCAGCTCCACCGCCGGGCCTAGCGGGCATACGCCAGGAGGTACGCAGTATTTT. The encoded protein is CASSTAGPSGHTPGGTQYF. The chain recombines TRBV18 with TRBJ2-3; TRBD2 matches 8 bases. The CDR3 extends over 19 amino acids. The V gene's germline CDR1 is KGHSH and CDR2 LQKENI. J lost 8 bases, V lost 6 bases, and 25 bases had no gene match.